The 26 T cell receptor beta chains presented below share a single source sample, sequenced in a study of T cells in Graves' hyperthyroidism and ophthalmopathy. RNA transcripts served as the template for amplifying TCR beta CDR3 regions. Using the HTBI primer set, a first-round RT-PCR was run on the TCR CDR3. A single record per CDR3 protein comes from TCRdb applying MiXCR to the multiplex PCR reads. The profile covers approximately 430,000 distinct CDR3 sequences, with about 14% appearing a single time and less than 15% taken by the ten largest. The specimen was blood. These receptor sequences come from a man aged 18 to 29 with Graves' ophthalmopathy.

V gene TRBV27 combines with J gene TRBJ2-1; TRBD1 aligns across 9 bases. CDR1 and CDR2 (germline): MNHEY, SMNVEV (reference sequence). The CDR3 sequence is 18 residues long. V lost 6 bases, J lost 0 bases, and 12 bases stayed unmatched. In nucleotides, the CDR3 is TGTGCCAGCAGCCACAGCATAGGGACAGGGAGCTCCTACAATGAGCAGTTCTTC. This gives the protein CASSHSIGTGSSYNEQFF.

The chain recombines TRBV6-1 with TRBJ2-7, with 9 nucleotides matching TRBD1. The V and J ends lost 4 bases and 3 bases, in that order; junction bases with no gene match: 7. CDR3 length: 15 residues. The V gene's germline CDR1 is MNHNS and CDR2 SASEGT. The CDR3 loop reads CASSADRGLIYEQYF. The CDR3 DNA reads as TGTGCCAGCAGTGCCGACAGGGGGTTAATCTACGAGCAGTACTTC.

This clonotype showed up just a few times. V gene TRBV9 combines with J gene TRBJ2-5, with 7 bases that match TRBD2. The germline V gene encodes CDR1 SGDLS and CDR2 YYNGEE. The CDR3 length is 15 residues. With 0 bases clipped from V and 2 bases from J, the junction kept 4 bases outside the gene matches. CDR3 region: CASSVAPGGQETQYF. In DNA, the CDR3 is TGTGCCAGCAGCGTAGCGCCGGGAGGACAAGAGACCCAGTACTTC.

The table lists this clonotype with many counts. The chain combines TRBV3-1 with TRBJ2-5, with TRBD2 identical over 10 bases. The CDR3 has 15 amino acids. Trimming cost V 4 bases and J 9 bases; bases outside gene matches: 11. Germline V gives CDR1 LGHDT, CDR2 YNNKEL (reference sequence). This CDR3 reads CASSPGTSVIEAQYF. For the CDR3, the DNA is TGTGCCAGCAGCCCAGGGACTAGCGTTATCGAGGCCCAGTACTTC.

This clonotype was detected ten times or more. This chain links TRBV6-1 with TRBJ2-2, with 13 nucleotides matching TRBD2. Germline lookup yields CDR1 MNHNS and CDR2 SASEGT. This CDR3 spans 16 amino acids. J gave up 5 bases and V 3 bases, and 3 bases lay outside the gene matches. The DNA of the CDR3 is TGTGCCAGCAGTGATCGACTAGCGGGGGGAACCGGGGAGCTGTTTTTT. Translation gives CASSDRLAGGTGELFF.

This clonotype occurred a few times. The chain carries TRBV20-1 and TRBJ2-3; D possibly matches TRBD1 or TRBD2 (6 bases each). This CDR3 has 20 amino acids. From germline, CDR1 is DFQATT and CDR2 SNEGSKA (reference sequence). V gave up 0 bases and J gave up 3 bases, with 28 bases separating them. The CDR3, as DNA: TGCAGTGCTAGAGATCTTTACCAGGCGGGGACAAGTTCTCGGACAGATACGCAGTATTTT. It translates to CSARDLYQAGTSSRTDTQYF.

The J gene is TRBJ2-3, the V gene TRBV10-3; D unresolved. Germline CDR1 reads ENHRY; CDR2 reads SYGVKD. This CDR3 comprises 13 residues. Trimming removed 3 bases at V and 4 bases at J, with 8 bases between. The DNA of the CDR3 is TGTGCCATCAGTGAAGGCGTGGCAGATACGCAGTATTTT. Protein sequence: CAISEGVADTQYF.

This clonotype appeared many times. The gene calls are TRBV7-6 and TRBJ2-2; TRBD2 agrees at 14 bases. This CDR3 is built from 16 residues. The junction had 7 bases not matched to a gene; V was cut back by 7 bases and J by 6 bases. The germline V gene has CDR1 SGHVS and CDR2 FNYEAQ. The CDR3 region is CASTQEGLAGAGELFF. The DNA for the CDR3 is TGTGCCAGCACCCAGGAGGGACTAGCGGGGGCCGGGGAGCTGTTTTTT.

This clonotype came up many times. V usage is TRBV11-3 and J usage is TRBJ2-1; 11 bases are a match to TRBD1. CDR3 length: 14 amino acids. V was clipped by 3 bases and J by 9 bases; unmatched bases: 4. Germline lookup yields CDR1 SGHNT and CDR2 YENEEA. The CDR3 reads CASSFGQGAAEQFF. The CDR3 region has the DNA TGTGCCAGCAGCTTCGGACAGGGGGCCGCTGAGCAGTTCTTC.

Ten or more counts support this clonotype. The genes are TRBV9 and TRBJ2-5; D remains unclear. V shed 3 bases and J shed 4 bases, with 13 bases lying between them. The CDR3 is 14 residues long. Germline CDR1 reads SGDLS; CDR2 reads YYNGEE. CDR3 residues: CASSDVWGSETQYF. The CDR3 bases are TGTGCCAGCAGCGACGTATGGGGTTCAGAGACCCAGTACTTC.

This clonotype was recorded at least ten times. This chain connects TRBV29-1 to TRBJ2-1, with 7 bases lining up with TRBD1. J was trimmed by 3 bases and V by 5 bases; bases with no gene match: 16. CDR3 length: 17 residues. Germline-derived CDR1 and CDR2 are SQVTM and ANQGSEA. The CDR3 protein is CSVQPSIQGPFYNEQFF. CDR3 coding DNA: TGCAGCGTTCAGCCCTCCATACAGGGGCCCTTCTACAATGAGCAGTTCTTC.

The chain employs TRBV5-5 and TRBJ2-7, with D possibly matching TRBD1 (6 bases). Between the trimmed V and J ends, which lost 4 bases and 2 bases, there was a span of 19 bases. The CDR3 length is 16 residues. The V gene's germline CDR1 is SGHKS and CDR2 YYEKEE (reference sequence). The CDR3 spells CASSPGRGQTAYEQYF. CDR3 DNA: TGTGCCAGCAGCCCCGGCCGAGGACAGACAGCCTACGAGCAGTACTTC.

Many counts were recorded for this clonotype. The CDR3 region has the DNA TGTGCCTGGAGTACAGGGTACGACGGGGAGCTGTTTTTT. It specifies CAWSTGYDGELFF. This sequence joins TRBV30 and TRBJ2-2; perhaps TRBD1 as D (6 bases). The V gene's germline CDR1 is GTSNPN and CDR2 SVGIG (reference sequence). V dropped 2 bases and J dropped 7 bases, with 11 bases sitting between them. The CDR3 has 13 residues.

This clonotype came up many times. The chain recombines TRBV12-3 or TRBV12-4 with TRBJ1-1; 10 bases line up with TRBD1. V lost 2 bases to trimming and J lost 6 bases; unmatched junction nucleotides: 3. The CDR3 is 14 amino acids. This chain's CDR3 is CASSLPGTGAEAFF. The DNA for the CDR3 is TGTGCCAGCAGTTTACCCGGGACAGGGGCTGAAGCTTTCTTT.

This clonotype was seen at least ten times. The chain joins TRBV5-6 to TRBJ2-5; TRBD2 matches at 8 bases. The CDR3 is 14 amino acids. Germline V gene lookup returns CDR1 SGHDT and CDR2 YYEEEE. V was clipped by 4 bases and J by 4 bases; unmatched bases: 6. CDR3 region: CASSLGGLGETQYF. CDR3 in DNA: TGTGCCAGCAGCCTAGGGGGACTAGGAGAGACCCAGTACTTC. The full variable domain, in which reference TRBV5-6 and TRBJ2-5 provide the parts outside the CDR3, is DAGVTQSPTHLIKTRGQQVTLRCSPKSGHDTVSWYQQALGQGPQFIFQYYEEEERQRGNFPDRFSGHQFPNYSSELNVNALLLGDSALYLCASSLGGLGETQYFGPGTRLLVL.

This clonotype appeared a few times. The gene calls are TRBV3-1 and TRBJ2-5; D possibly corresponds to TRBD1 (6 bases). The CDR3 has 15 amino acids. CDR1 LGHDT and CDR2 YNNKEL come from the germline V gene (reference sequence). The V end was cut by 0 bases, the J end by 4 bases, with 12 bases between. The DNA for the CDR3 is TGTGCCAGCAGCCAAGATCGGTGGGGGCGAGAGACCCAGTACTTC. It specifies CASSQDRWGRETQYF.

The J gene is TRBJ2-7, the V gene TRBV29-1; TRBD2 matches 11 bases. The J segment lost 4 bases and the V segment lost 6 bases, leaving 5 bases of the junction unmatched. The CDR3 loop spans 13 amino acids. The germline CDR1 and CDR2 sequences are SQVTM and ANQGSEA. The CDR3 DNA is TGCAGCGTGTATGGGACTAGCGGTTACGAGCAGTACTTC. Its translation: CSVYGTSGYEQYF.

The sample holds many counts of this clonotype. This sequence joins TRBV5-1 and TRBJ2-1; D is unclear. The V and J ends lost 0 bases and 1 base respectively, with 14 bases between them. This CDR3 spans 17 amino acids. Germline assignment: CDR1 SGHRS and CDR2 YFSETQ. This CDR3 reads CASSLVRGVSSYNEQFF. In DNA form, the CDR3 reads TGCGCCAGCAGCTTGGTACGTGGGGTTTCGTCCTACAATGAGCAGTTCTTC.

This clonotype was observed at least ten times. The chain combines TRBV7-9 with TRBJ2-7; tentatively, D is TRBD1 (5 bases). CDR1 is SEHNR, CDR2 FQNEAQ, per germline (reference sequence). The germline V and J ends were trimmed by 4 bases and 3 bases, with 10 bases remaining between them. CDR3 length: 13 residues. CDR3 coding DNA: TGTGCCAGCAGCTCCCCAGGGTACTACGAGCAGTACTTC. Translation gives CASSSPGYYEQYF.

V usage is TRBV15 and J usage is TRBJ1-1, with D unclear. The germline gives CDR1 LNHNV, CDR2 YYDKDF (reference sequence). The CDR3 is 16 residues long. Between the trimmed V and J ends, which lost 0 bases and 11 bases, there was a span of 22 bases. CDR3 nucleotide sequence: TGTGCCACCAGCAGAGATCGGGGTTGGGGTCACATTGAGGCTTTCTTT. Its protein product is CATSRDRGWGHIEAFF.

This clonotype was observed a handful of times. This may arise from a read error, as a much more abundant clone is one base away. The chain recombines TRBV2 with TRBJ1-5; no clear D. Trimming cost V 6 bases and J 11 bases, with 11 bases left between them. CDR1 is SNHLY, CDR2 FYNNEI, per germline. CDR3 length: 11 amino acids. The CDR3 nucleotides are TGTGCCAGCAGCTCAGAAATAGCCCAGCATTTT. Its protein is CASSSEIAQHF.

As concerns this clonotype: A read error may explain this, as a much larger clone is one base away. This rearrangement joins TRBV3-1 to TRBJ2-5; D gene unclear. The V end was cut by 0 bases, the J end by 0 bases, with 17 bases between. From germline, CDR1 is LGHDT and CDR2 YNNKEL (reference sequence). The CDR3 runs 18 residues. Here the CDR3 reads CASSQDVAKRRYQETQYF. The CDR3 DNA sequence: TGTGCCAGCAGCCAAGACGTGGCTAAGCGCCGGTACCAAGAGACCCAGTACTTC.

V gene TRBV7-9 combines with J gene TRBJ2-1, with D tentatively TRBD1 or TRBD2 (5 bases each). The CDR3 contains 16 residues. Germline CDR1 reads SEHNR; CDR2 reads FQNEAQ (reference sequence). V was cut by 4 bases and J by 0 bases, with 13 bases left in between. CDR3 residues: CASSSGTVSSYNEQFF. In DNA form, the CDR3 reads TGTGCCAGCAGCTCTGGGACCGTCAGCTCCTACAATGAGCAGTTCTTC.

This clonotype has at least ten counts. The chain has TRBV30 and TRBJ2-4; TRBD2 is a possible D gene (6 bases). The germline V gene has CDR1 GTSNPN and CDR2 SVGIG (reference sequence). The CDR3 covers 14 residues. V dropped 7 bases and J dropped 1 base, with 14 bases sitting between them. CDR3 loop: CAFSTRGAKNIQYF. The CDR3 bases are TGTGCCTTCTCTACTCGGGGGGCCAAAAACATTCAGTACTTC. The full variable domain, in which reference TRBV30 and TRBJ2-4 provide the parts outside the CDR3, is SQTIHQWPATLVQPVGSPLSLECTVEGTSNPNLYWYRQAAGRGLQLLFYSVGIGQISSEVPQNLSASRPQDRQFILSSKKLLLSDSGFYLCAFSTRGAKNIQYFGAGTRLSVL.

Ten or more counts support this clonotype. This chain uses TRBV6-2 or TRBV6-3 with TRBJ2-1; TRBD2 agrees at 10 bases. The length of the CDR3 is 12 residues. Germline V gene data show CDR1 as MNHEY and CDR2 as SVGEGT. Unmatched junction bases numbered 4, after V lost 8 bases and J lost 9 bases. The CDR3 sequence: CASGTSVFEQFF. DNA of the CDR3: TGTGCCAGCGGGACTAGCGTCTTTGAGCAGTTCTTC.

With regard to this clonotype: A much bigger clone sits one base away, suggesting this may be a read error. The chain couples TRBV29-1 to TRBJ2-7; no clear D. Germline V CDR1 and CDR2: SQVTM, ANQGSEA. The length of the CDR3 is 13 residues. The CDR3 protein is CSVPILLAYGQYF. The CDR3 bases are TGCAGCGTTCCTATACTCCTTGCCTACGGGCAGTACTTC.